Each of the 13 T cell receptor beta chains below was sequenced from the same sample in a study of blood T cell repertoires in COVID-19. TCRdb's copy holds only in-frame clones and misses some; the assay was immunoSEQ multiplex PCR. The sample has approximately 270,000 clones; 88% are singletons. Source material: peripheral blood. Receptor source: an elderly man with acute or convalescent COVID-19.

The V gene is TRBV6-2 or TRBV6-3, the J gene TRBJ2-1; D is unresolved. The CDR3 is made up of 12 amino acids. Trimming cost V 5 bases and J 3 bases, with 5 bases left between them. Germline CDR1 reads MNHEY; CDR2 reads SVGEGT. The chain's CDR3 is CASSPFYNEQFF. CDR3 bases: TGTGCCAGCAGTCCCTTCTACAATGAGCAGTTCTTC.

The chain has TRBV7-3 and TRBJ2-2; 7 bases fit TRBD2. CDR1 SGHTA and CDR2 FQGTGA come from the germline V gene. This CDR3 region has 17 residues. V shed 1 base and J 1 base; nucleotides not matched to a gene: 6. The CDR3 DNA is TGTGCCAGCAGCTTAAGGGGGACTACGCTGAACACCGGGGAGCTGTTTTTT. Translation: CASSLRGTTLNTGELFF.

The rearrangement links TRBV19 to TRBJ1-2; a possible D gene is TRBD1 (5 bases). The V gene's germline CDR1 is LNHDA and CDR2 SQIVND (reference sequence). V gave up 9 bases and J gave up 0 bases, with 8 bases separating them. There are 12 residues in the CDR3. The CDR3 sequence: CASSRANYGYTF. The CDR3 nucleotides read TGTGCCAGCAGCAGGGCTAACTATGGCTACACCTTC.

This clone appeared a few times. The rearrangement uses TRBV7-2 and TRBJ2-5; TRBD2 matches 9 bases. The V segment lost 3 bases and the J segment 2 bases; nucleotides outside the gene matches: 7. Germline V gene sequence: CDR1 SGHTA, CDR2 FQGNSA. The CDR3 extends over 16 amino acids. CDR3 amino acids: CASSFQGLAGQETQYF. CDR3 bases: TGTGCCAGCAGCTTTCAGGGTCTAGCGGGACAAGAGACCCAGTACTTC.

The V call is TRBV3-1 (or the pseudogene TRBV3-2), the J call TRBJ1-1; D might be TRBD1 (6 bases). V was clipped by 7 bases and J by 3 bases, with 18 bases between them. Germline V CDR1 and CDR2: LGHDT, YNNKEL (reference sequence). The length of the CDR3 is 15 residues. In DNA, the CDR3 is TGTGCCAGCAAAAAGAGCGGGGGGCGTTACACTGAAGCTTTCTTT. It translates to CASKKSGGRYTEAFF.

This clone was seen only once. The rearrangement joins TRBV25-1 to TRBJ1-2, with unresolved D. The CDR3 is made up of 14 amino acids. Looked up from germline, CDR1 is MGHDK and CDR2 is SYGVNS. With 6 bases removed from V and 4 bases from J, the gap between germline ends came to 15 bases. CDR3 residues: CASRAEAPLYGYTF. CDR3 coding DNA: TGTGCCAGCAGGGCAGAGGCACCCCTCTATGGCTACACCTTC.

This chain uses TRBV19 with TRBJ1-2; D call uncertain. Germline CDR1 is LNHDA and CDR2 is SQIVND (reference sequence). Trimming cost V 6 bases and J 4 bases, with 9 bases left between them. The CDR3 runs 12 residues. The CDR3 DNA sequence: TGTGCCAGTAGGGTTGACATCTATGGCTACACCTTC. Amino acid sequence: CASRVDIYGYTF.

Comment on this clone: One end of the junction does not line up with germline, which may come from a read error. This chain joins TRBV7-7 and TRBJ2-5, with 8 bases aligning to TRBD1. Germline CDR1 SSHAT, CDR2 FNYEAQ (reference sequence). The CDR3 covers 16 residues. The CDR3 DNA sequence: TGTGCTAGCAGCTTATCTGGGACAGGACAACAAGAGACCCAGTACTTC. Encoded protein: CASSLSGTGQQETQYF. The full variable domain, with the rest looked up from reference TRBV7-7 and TRBJ2-5, is GAGVSQSPRYKVTKRGQDVTLRCDPISSHATLYWYQQALGQGPEFLTYFNYEAQPDKSGLPSDRFSAERPEGSISTLTIQRTEQRDSAMYRCASSLSGTGQQETQYFGPGTRLLVL.

The chain employs TRBV29-1 and TRBJ2-3, with D maybe TRBD1 (7 bases). Trimming took 4 bases from V and 6 from J, leaving 14 bases between them. The CDR3 covers 13 residues. The germline gives CDR1 SQVTM, CDR2 ANQGSEA. CDR3 amino acids: CSVAGQAGDTQYF. The CDR3, as DNA: TGCAGCGTTGCCGGACAGGCGGGGGATACGCAGTATTTT.

The V call is TRBV7-8, the J call TRBJ2-7; TRBD2 is a possible D gene (5 bases). CDR3 size: 15 residues. Trimming cost V 1 base and J 2 bases, with 12 bases left between them. Germline lookup yields CDR1 SGHVS and CDR2 FQNEAQ. The CDR3 loop is CASSLGYGEAYEQYF. The CDR3 DNA sequence: TGTGCCAGCAGCTTAGGGTACGGGGAAGCCTACGAGCAGTACTTC. Complete variable domain (other parts from reference TRBV7-8 and TRBJ2-7): GAGVSQSPRYKVAKRGQDVALRCDPISGHVSLFWYQQALGQGPEFLTYFQNEAQLDKSGLPSDRFFAERPEGSVSTLKIQRTQQEDSAVYLCASSLGYGEAYEQYFGPGTRLTVT.

This clone was seen more than once but under ten times. V is TRBV11-1 and J is TRBJ2-7; 7 bases map to TRBD1. Trimming removed 0 bases from V and 6 bases from J; junction bases left unmatched: 5. Per germline, CDR1 SGHAT and CDR2 FQDESV (reference sequence). This CDR3 contains 14 residues. CDR3 amino acids: CASSLAATGSEQYF. The CDR3 DNA reads TGTGCCAGCAGCTTAGCTGCGACAGGGAGCGAGCAGTACTTC. Using reference TRBV11-1 and TRBJ2-7 for the parts outside the CDR3, the full variable domain is EAEVAQSPRYKITEKSQAVAFWCDPISGHATLYWYRQILGQGPELLVQFQDESVVDDSQLPKDRFSAERLKGVDSTLKIQPAELGDSAMYLCASSLAATGSEQYFGPGTRLTVT.

The rearrangement joins TRBV10-3 to TRBJ2-7; D perhaps matches TRBD2 (7 bases). CDR1 ENHRY and CDR2 SYGVKD come from the germline V gene. With 0 bases removed from V and 3 bases from J, the gap between germline ends came to 12 bases. The CDR3 has 15 amino acids. The CDR3 DNA reads TGTGCCATCAGTGAGTCGGGGAGGGGGGACTACGAGCAGTACTTC. It translates to CAISESGRGDYEQYF.

This chain links TRBV19 with TRBJ2-1, with TRBD1 matching 8 bases. The CDR3 is 14 residues long. CDR1 LNHDA and CDR2 SQIVND come from the germline V gene (reference sequence). V shed 5 bases, J shed 5 bases, and the junction held 5 bases outside the gene matches. The CDR3, as DNA: TGTGCCAGTAGTCCCGACAGGGGCCACAATGAGCAGTTCTTC. Protein product: CASSPDRGHNEQFF.